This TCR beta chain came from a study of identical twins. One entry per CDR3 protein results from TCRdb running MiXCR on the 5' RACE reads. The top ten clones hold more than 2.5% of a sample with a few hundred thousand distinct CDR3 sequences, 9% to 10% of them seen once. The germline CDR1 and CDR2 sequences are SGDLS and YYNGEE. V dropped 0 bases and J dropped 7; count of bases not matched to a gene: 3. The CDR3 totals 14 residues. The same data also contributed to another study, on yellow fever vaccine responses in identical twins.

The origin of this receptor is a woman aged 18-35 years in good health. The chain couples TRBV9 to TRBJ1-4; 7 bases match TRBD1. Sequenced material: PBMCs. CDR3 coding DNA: TGTGCCAGCAGCGTAGAGACAGGGAGTGAAAAACTGTTTTTT. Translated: CASSVETGSEKLFF.